Listed below are T cell receptor beta chains from one sample, sequenced in a study of cytomegalovirus exposure and HLA in healthy donors. Generated by immunoSEQ multiplex PCR, the TCRdb table keeps only in-frame clones and is missing some. The sample data list about 210,000 clones. Sequencing was carried out using PBMCs. The receptors come from a woman in her twenties or thirties in good health and CMV-seropositive. CDR3s include the opening cysteine and the closing phenylalanine or tryptophan. The D gene is left open where the match is weak.

>TRBV5-1|TRBJ2-2|.
CASSFRRGTGELFF
TGCGCCAGCAGCTTTCGGAGAGGTACCGGGGAGCTGTTTTTT
>TRBV27|TRBJ1-1|.
CASSAGLSTEAFF
TGTGCCAGCAGCGCAGGGCTGAGCACTGAAGCTTTCTTT
>TRBV19|TRBJ1-1|.
CASTPWRGSNTEAFF
TGTGCCAGTACCCCTTGGAGGGGCTCGAACACTGAAGCTTTCTTT
>TRBV19|TRBJ1-3|.
CASSIAAGLSGNTIYF
TGTGCCAGTAGTATAGCGGCAGGACTCTCTGGAAACACCATATATTTT
>TRBV7-2|TRBJ1-4|.
CASSFLLGSGEKLFF
TGTGCCAGCAGCTTTCTCCTGGGCTCTGGTGAAAAACTGTTTTTT
>TRBV4-1|TRBJ1-1|.
CASSQDSPEAFF
TGCGCCAGCAGCCAAGATAGCCCTGAAGCTTTCTTT
>TRBV6-5|TRBJ1-2|.
CASSSSYGYTF
TGTGCCAGCAGTTCTTCCTATGGCTACACCTTC
>TRBV5-5|TRBJ1-4|TRBD1
CASSLTGTGNEKLFF
TGTGCCAGCAGCTTAACCGGGACAGGGAATGAAAAACTGTTTTTT
>TRBV6-5|TRBJ1-3|.
CASSSGQRGNTIYF
TGTGCCAGCAGTTCCGGACAGCGTGGAAACACCATATATTTT
>TRBV4-1|TRBJ1-2|.
CASSQDNRGLGSGYTF
TGCGCCAGCAGCCAAGATAATCGGGGGTTGGGGAGCGGCTACACCTTC
>TRBV5-4|TRBJ2-3|TRBD2
CASSPAVTSGSHTQYF
TGTGCCAGCAGCCCGGCGGTGACTAGCGGGAGTCATACGCAGTATTTT
>TRBV7-2|TRBJ2-5|TRBD2
CASSPRLAGKETQYF
TGTGCCAGCAGCCCCAGACTAGCGGGGAAGGAGACCCAGTACTTC
>TRBV5-1|TRBJ2-5|TRBD2
CASSPGTSGSKETQYF
TGCGCCAGCAGCCCCGGGACTAGCGGGAGTAAGGAGACCCAGTACTTC
>TRBV6-6|TRBJ1-1|.
CASSYGPRANTEAFF
TGTGCCAGCAGTTACGGGCCCAGGGCTAACACTGAAGCTTTCTTT
>TRBV21-1|TRBJ1-1|.
CASSKENREAFF
TGTGCCAGCAGCAAAGAGAACAGGGAAGCTTTCTTT
>TRBV27|TRBJ1-2|.
CASSSGVHNYGYTF
TGTGCCAGCAGTTCAGGGGTCCATAACTATGGCTACACCTTC
>TRBV5-1|TRBJ1-4|.
CASSLDQMNEKLFF
TGCGCCAGCAGCTTGGACCAGATGAATGAAAAACTGTTTTTT
>TRBV27|TRBJ2-1|.
CASSPAGSYNEQFF
TGTGCCAGCAGTCCCGCCGGCTCCTACAATGAGCAGTTCTTC
>TRBV5-4|TRBJ1-4|.
CASSFHSRNEKLFF
TGTGCCAGCAGCTTCCACAGCAGAAATGAAAAACTGTTTTTT
>TRBV5-1|TRBJ2-7|.
CASSSGTYGQRGQYF
TGCGCCAGCAGTTCTGGGACTTATGGGCAGAGGGGGCAGTACTTC
>TRBV6-5|TRBJ2-1|TRBD2
CASSAAGGNEQFF
TGTGCCAGCAGCGCAGCGGGGGGGAATGAGCAGTTCTTC
>TRBV6-5|TRBJ1-1|.
CASKRTLQTEAFF
TGTGCCAGCAAGCGGACCCTCCAGACTGAAGCTTTCTTT
>TRBV2|TRBJ2-3|TRBD2
CASSDRLAGAEGSTDTQYF
TGTGCCAGCAGTGACCGACTAGCGGGGGCCGAGGGAAGCACAGATACGCAGTATTTT
>TRBV7-2|TRBJ1-2|TRBD1
CASSKQGALYGGYTF
TGTGCCAGCAGCAAACAGGGGGCCCTCTATGGGGGCTACACCTTC
>TRBV2|TRBJ1-5|.
CASSYGAGGNQPQHF
TGTGCCAGCAGCTACGGGGCAGGGGGCAATCAGCCCCAGCATTTT
>TRBV2|TRBJ2-1|.
CASSDFGTFHYNEQFF
TGTGCCAGCAGTGACTTCGGGACTTTCCACTACAATGAGCAGTTCTTC
>TRBV6-5|TRBJ1-5|.
CASSYRGGFQPQHF
TGTGCCAGCAGTTACCGGGGAGGGTTTCAGCCCCAGCATTTT
>TRBV27|TRBJ2-1|TRBD2
CASRAGGSRYNEQFF
TGTGCCAGCAGGGCGGGGGGGAGTAGATACAATGAGCAGTTCTTC
>TRBV11-3|TRBJ2-1|TRBD1
CASSREGTGSNNEQFF
TGTGCCAGCAGCCGAGAAGGGACAGGGTCTAACAATGAGCAGTTCTTC
>TRBV6-1|TRBJ2-7|TRBD2
CASSEAPGSGVPYEQYF
TGTGCCAGCAGTGAAGCCCCGGGTAGCGGGGTACCCTACGAGCAGTACTTC
>TRBV25-1|TRBJ2-7|TRBD2
CASSAYSRTSESYEQYF
TGTGCCAGCAGTGCCTACTCTCGGACTAGCGAGTCCTACGAGCAGTACTTC
>TRBV6-6|TRBJ2-5|TRBD2
CASSSSSGRARRPQYF
TGTGCCAGCAGTTCCTCTAGCGGGAGGGCCCGAAGGCCCCAGTACTTC
>TRBV7-9|TRBJ2-7|TRBD2
CASSSPRGGTSINEQYF
TGTGCCAGCAGCTCCCCAAGGGGGGGGACTAGTATTAACGAGCAGTACTTC
>TRBV15|TRBJ1-1|.
CATGRDQAFEAFF
TGTGCCACCGGGAGGGACCAAGCCTTTGAAGCTTTCTTT
>TRBV5-1|TRBJ1-2|.
CASSLDRDYGYTF
TGCGCCAGCAGCTTGGACAGGGACTATGGCTACACCTTC
>TRBV20-1|TRBJ1-1|.
CSVRERGAFF
TGCAGCGTTCGGGAGAGGGGAGCTTTCTTT
>TRBV11-2|TRBJ1-1|.
CASSPQGNTEAFF
TGTGCCAGCAGCCCACAGGGGAACACTGAAGCTTTCTTT
>TRBV5-1|TRBJ2-3|TRBD2
CASKVAGGIDTQYF
TGCGCCAGCAAAGTAGCGGGAGGGATAGATACGCAGTATTTT
>TRBV4-1|TRBJ1-2|TRBD1
CASSPLARTGGIYYGYTF
TGCGCCAGCAGCCCCCTTGCCCGGACAGGGGGAATCTATTATGGCTACACCTTC
>TRBV19|TRBJ2-7|TRBD2
CASSIAGGTPSYEQYF
TGTGCCAGTAGTATAGCGGGGGGGACACCTTCCTACGAGCAGTACTTC
>TRBV7-9|TRBJ2-3|.
CASTIPGGWPDTQYF
TGTGCCAGCACCATCCCAGGGGGGTGGCCAGATACGCAGTATTTT
>TRBV18|TRBJ2-7|.
CASSPDSSGVPYEQYF
TGTGCCAGCTCACCCGATTCTTCAGGGGTACCCTACGAGCAGTACTTC
>TRBV19|TRBJ1-6|.
CASSNLFRVSNSPLHF
TGTGCCAGTAGTAACCTTTTTCGGGTCTCAAATTCACCCCTCCACTTT
>TRBV4-3|TRBJ2-7|.
CASSQGRASYEQYF
TGCGCCAGCAGCCAAGGCAGGGCCTCCTACGAGCAGTACTTC
>TRBV28|TRBJ1-5|TRBD1
CASSLGDRNQPQHF
TGTGCCAGCTCCTTGGGGGACAGAAATCAGCCCCAGCATTTT
>TRBV19|TRBJ1-5|TRBD1
CASSKGQGLNQPQHF
TGTGCCAGTAGTAAGGGACAGGGTCTAAATCAGCCCCAGCATTTT
>TRBV15|TRBJ2-1|TRBD2
CATSSRTSGRHNEQFF
TGTGCCACCAGCTCACGGACTAGCGGGAGACACAATGAGCAGTTCTTC
>TRBV5-1|TRBJ2-1|.
CASSLTALVIEQFF
TGCGCCAGCAGTCTTACCGCCCTAGTAATCGAGCAGTTCTTC
>TRBV2|TRBJ1-1|.
CASSANGLNTEAFF
TGTGCCAGCAGCGCGAATGGGCTGAACACTGAAGCTTTCTTT
>TRBV5-1|TRBJ1-2|.
CASSLRGDRGYTF
TGCGCCAGCAGCTTGCGGGGGGATCGCGGCTACACCTTC
>TRBV19|TRBJ1-4|TRBD1
CASSQDRAGEKLFF
TGTGCCAGTAGTCAAGACAGGGCGGGTGAAAAACTGTTTTTT
>TRBV7-8|TRBJ1-4|.
CASSLWRGDEKLFF
TGTGCCAGCAGCTTATGGCGGGGAGATGAAAAACTGTTTTTT
>TRBV20-1|TRBJ1-1|.
CSAPRGEEAFF
TGCAGTGCTCCCAGGGGCGAAGAAGCTTTCTTT
>TRBV5-1|TRBJ2-3|TRBD1
CASSPKDRGSTDTQYF
TGCGCCAGCAGCCCGAAGGACAGGGGGAGCACAGATACGCAGTATTTT
>TRBV6-6|TRBJ2-1|.
CASSRQSFEQFF
TGTGCCAGCAGCCGACAGAGCTTCGAGCAGTTCTTC
>TRBV28|TRBJ2-7|.
CASRSGGNSYEQYF
TGTGCCAGCAGGTCCGGGGGTAACTCCTACGAGCAGTACTTC
>TRBV29-1|TRBJ2-7|TRBD2
CSVEMAGVVDYEQYF
TGCAGCGTTGAAATGGCGGGAGTAGTGGACTACGAGCAGTACTTC
>TRBV28|TRBJ2-7|.
CASSLVEQYF
TGTGCCAGCAGTCTTGTGGAGCAGTACTTC
>TRBV5-6|TRBJ1-4|TRBD1
CASSPGQGSTNEKLFF
TGTGCCAGCAGCCCCGGACAGGGATCAACTAATGAAAAACTGTTTTTT
>TRBV5-8|TRBJ2-7|TRBD2
CASSHTGTSLTYEQYF
TGTGCCAGCAGTCACACCGGGACTAGCCTCACCTACGAGCAGTACTTC